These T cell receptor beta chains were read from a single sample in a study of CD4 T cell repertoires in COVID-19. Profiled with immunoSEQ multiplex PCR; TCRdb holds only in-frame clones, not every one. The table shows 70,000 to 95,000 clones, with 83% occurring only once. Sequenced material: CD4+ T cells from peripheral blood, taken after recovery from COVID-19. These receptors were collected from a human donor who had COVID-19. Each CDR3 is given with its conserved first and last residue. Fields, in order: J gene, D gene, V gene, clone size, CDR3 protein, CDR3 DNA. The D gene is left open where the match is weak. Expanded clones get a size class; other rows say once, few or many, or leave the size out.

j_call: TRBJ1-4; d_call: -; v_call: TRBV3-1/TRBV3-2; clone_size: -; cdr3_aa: CASSQALGSSTNEKLFF; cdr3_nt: TGTGCCAGCAGCCAAGCCCTGGGCAGCTCAACTAATGAAAAACTGTTTTTT
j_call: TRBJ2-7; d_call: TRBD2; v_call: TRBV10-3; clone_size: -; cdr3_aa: CATATSGGYEQYF; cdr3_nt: TGTGCCACGGCGACTAGCGGGGGTTACGAGCAGTACTTC
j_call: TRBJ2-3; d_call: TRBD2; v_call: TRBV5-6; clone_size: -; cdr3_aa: CASSLPGGSDTQYF; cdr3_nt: TGTGCCAGCAGCTTACCCGGGGGGTCAGATACGCAGTATTTT
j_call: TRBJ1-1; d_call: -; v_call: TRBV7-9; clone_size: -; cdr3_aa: CASSFSSGEQGEAFF; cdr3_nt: TGTGCCAGCAGCTTCTCTTCAGGGGAACAAGGTGAAGCTTTCTTT
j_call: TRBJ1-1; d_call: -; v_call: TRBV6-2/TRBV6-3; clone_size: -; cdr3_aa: CASSYSRVQTPFMNTEAFF; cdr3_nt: TGTGCCAGCAGTTACTCGAGGGTCCAAACACCCTTCATGAACACTGAAGCTTTCTTT
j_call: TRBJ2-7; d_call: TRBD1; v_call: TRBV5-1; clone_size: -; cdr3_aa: CASSLDGTGKYEQYF; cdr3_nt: TGCGCCAGCAGCTTGGATGGGACAGGGAAATACGAGCAGTACTTC
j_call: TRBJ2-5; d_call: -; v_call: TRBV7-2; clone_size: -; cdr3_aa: CASSAPGLRGETQYF; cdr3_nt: TGTGCCAGCAGCGCGCCGGGACTTAGGGGTGAGACCCAGTACTTC
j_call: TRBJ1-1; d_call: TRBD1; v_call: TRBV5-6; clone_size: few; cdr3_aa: CASSRGQGAMVAFF; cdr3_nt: TGTGCCAGCAGCCGGGGACAGGGGGCTATGGTAGCTTTCTTT
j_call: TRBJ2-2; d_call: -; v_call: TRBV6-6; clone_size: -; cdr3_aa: CASRERNSNTGELFF; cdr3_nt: TGTGCCAGCAGAGAGAGGAACTCGAACACCGGGGAGCTGTTTTTT
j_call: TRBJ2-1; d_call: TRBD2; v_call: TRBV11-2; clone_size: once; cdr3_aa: CASSLGLASNEQFF; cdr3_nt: TGTGCCAGCAGCTTGGGACTAGCGAGCAATGAGCAGTTCTTC
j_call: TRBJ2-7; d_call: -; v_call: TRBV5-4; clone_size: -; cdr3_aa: CASRRDLNSYEQYF; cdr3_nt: TGTGCCAGCAGACGGGACTTGAACTCCTACGAGCAGTACTTC
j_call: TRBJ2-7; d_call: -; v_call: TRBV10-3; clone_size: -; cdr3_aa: CAISVANEQYF; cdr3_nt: TGTGCCATCAGTGTGGCGAACGAGCAGTACTTC
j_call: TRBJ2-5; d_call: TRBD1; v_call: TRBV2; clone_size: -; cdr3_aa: CASSENSGQGGETQYF; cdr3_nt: TGTGCCAGCAGTGAAAATTCGGGACAGGGCGGGGAGACCCAGTACTTC
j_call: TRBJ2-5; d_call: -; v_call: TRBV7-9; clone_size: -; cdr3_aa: CASSGSATQYF; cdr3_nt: TGTGCCAGCAGCGGTAGCGCGACCCAGTACTTC
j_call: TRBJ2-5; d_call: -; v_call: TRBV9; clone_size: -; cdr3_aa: CASSVGHQETQYF; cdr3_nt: TGTGCCAGCAGCGTAGGTCACCAAGAGACCCAGTACTTC
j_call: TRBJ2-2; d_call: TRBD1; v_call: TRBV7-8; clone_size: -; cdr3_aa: CASSLKGDRASGELFF; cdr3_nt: TGTGCCAGCAGCTTAAAAGGGGACAGGGCATCGGGGGAGCTGTTTTTT
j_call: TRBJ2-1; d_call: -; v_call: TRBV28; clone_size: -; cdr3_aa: CASSLRTEQFF; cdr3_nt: TGTGCCAGCAGTTTGAGGACAGAGCAGTTCTTC
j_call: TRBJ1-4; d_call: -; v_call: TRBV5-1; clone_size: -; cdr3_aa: CASSLGGIGPNEKLFF; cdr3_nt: TGCGCCAGCAGCTTGGGTGGGATTGGACCTAATGAAAAACTGTTTTTT
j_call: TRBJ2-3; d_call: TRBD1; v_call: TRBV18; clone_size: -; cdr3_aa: CASSPPMTTGASTDTQYF; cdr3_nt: TGTGCCAGCTCACCACCGATGACGACAGGGGCTAGCACAGATACGCAGTATTTT
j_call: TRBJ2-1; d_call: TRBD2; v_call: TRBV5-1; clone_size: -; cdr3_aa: CASSSSGGPYNEQFF; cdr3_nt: TGCGCCAGCAGCTCAAGCGGGGGTCCCTACAATGAGCAGTTCTTC
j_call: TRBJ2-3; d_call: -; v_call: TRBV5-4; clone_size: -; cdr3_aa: CASSFGLSTDTQYF; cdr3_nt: TGTGCCAGCAGCTTTGGACTTTCCACAGATACGCAGTATTTT
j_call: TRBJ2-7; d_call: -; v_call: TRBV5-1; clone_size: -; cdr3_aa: CASRSGPGATYEQYF; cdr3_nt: TGCGCCAGCAGGTCAGGACCGGGGGCCACCTACGAGCAGTACTTC
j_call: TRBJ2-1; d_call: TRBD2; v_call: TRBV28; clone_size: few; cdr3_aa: CASLSGSQRNEQFF; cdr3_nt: TGTGCCAGCCTTAGCGGGAGTCAGAGGAATGAGCAGTTCTTC
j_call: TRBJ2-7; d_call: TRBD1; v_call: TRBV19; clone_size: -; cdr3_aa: CASSISDRGAYEQYF; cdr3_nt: TGTGCCAGTAGTATCTCGGACAGGGGGGCCTACGAGCAGTACTTC
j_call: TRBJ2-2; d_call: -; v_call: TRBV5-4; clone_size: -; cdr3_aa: CASSWEGAGTGELFF; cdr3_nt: TGTGCCAGCAGCTGGGAGGGGGCAGGCACCGGGGAGCTGTTTTTT
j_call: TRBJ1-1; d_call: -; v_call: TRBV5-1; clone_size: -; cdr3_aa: CASSLAGFGGRDTEAFF; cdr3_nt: TGCGCCAGCAGCTTGGCGGGATTTGGGGGGCGCGACACTGAAGCTTTCTTT
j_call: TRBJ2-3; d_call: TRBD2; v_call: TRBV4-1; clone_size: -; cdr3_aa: CASSFRASGGKDTQYF; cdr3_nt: TGCGCCAGCAGCTTCCGCGCTAGCGGGGGGAAAGATACGCAGTATTTT
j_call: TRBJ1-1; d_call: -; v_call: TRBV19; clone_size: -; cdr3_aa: CASSPPPDPYTEAFF; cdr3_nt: TGTGCCAGTAGTCCTCCACCGGATCCGTACACTGAAGCTTTCTTT
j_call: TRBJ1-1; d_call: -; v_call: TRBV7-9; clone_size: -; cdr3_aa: CASSFALNTEAFF; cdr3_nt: TGTGCCAGCAGCTTCGCGCTGAACACTGAAGCTTTCTTT
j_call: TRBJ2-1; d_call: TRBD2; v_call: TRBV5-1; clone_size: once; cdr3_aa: CASSLALAGGDYNEQFF; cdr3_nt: TGCGCCAGCAGCTTGGCCTTAGCGGGGGGAGATTACAATGAGCAGTTCTTC
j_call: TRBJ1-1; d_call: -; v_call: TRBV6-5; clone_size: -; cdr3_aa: CASSNNRETEAFF; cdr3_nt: TGTGCCAGCAGTAACAACAGGGAGACTGAAGCTTTCTTT
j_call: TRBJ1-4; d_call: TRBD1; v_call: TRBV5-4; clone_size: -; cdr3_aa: CASSLGGTGVATNEKLFF; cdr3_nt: TGTGCCAGCAGCTTGGGGGGGACAGGGGTAGCAACTAATGAAAAACTGTTTTTT
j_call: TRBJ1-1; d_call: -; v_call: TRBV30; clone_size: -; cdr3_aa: CACRGVSNTEAFF; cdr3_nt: TGTGCCTGTCGGGGCGTCAGCAACACTGAAGCTTTCTTT
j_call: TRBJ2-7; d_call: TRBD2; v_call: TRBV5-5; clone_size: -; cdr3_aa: CATGKSGTAYEQYF; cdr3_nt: TGTGCCACCGGCAAAAGCGGGACGGCTTACGAGCAGTACTTC
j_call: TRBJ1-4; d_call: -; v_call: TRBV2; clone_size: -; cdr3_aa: CASRETGLDNEKLFF; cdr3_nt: TGTGCCAGCAGGGAGACAGGTCTAGATAATGAAAAACTGTTTTTT
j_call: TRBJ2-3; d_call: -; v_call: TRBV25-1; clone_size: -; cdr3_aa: CASSVFTSDTQYF; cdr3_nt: TGTGCCAGCAGTGTGTTCACTAGCGATACGCAGTATTTT
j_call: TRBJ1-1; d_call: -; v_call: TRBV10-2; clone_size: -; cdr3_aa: CASHESWSTEAFF; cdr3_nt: TGCGCCAGCCATGAAAGTTGGAGCACTGAAGCTTTCTTT
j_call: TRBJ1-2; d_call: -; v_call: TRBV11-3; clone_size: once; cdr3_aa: CASSLPPLAYGYTF; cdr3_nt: TGTGCCAGCAGCTTACCCCCGCTTGCCTATGGCTACACCTTC
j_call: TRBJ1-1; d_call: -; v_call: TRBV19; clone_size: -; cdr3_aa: CASSPNRGGNREAFF; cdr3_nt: TGTGCCAGTAGTCCCAATCGGGGGGGGAACCGAGAAGCTTTCTTT
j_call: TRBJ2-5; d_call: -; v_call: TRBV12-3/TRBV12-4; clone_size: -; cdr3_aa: CASSLRVTQYF; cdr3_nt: TGTGCCAGCAGTTTAAGGGTGACCCAGTACTTC
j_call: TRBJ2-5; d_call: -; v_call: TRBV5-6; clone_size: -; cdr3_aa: CASSLAGRETQYF; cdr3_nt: TGTGCCAGCAGCTTGGCAGGGAGGGAGACCCAGTACTTC
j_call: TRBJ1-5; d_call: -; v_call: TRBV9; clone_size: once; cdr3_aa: CASSVGQDGNQPQHF; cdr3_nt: TGTGCCAGCAGCGTCGGGCAGGACGGCAATCAGCCCCAGCATTTT
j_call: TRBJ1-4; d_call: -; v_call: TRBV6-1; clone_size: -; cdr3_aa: CASSEQENEKLFF; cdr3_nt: TGTGCCAGCAGTGAACAGGAGAATGAAAAACTGTTTTTT